This is a list of T cell receptor beta chains from one sample in a study of shared clonotypes between healthy human individuals. TCRdb's copy holds only in-frame clones and misses some; the assay was immunoSEQ multiplex PCR. Among about 1 million clones listed, around 76% were seen once. Sequences were obtained from memory CD4+ T cells sorted from blood. The receptor set was obtained from a man between 18 and 29 years old in good health. Each CDR3 is given with its conserved first and last residue.

TRBV5-1	TRBJ2-5	CASSPQPDRLEETQYF
TRBV10-3	TRBJ2-1	CATRDSLEGYNEQFF
TRBV18	TRBJ2-7	CASSQGTQALEQYF
TRBV7-9	TRBJ1-6	CASSFGTGGNSPLHF
TRBV4-2	TRBJ2-3	CASSLGLAGGTDTQYF
TRBV28	TRBJ2-3	CASSKQGRGGDTQYF
TRBV18	TRBJ2-5	CASSPPQERETQYF
TRBV7-2	TRBJ2-2	CASSPSYRSGTGELFF
TRBV9	TRBJ2-3	CASSGAGSPRTDTQYF
TRBV27	TRBJ2-4	CASSLKGASGTSPKNIQYF
TRBV13	TRBJ2-2	CASSLSGTLSTGELFF
TRBV19	TRBJ1-2	CASMGRDRPNYGYTF
TRBV11-2	TRBJ2-5	CASSLDQGYQETQYF
TRBV21-1	TRBJ1-4	CASSRRQGVVTTNEKLFF
TRBV7-2	TRBJ2-7	CASSLVGTSGYEQYF
TRBV7-7	TRBJ2-3	CASSLLGGAGDTQYF
TRBV18	TRBJ2-3	CASSPPSSDTQYF